This TCR beta chain was retrieved from a study of blood T cell repertoires in COVID-19. As for the study in general: Donors in the United States, Italy and Spain gave samples during acute or convalescent COVID-19.

Participants were aged roughly 18 to 90 years, lived in over 20 US areas, and enrolled virtually. Researchers sorted participants into cohorts using their self-reported clinical history. Recovered participants had two consecutive negative NP/OP PCR tests, healthcare professional clearance, or symptom resolution. Germline CDR1 reads ENHRY; CDR2 reads SYGVKD. The CDR3 loop spans 14 amino acids. Germline trimming cut 5 bases from V and 2 bases from J; bases unmatched to any gene: 0. This table comes from immunoSEQ multiplex PCR, and its TCRdb copy is limited to in-frame clones, with some not included. The repertoire consists of around 290,000 clones, with about nine tenths occurring once and the leading ten covering around 1.1%.

Material: PBMCs or T cells enriched from blood (not recorded which). This TCR came from a woman aged 25 to 39 who had recovered from COVID-19. V usage is TRBV10-3 and J usage is TRBJ2-1; 10 bases are shared with TRBD2. CDR3 in DNA: TGTGCCATCAGTCTAGCGGGAGCCTACAATGAGCAGTTCTTC. Translation: CAISLAGAYNEQFF.